The source of this TCR beta chain is a study of T-cell reconstitution after alpha-beta-depleted transplantation in children. This clonotype was seen more than once but under ten times. CDR1 KGHSH and CDR2 LQKENI come from the germline V gene. Trimming cost V 2 bases and J 8 bases, with 7 bases left between them. The CDR3 has 13 amino acids. Preparation of the TCRbeta library involved a method that used unique molecular identifiers. TCRdb analysed the PCR reads with MiXCR anew, one entry per CDR3 protein. Found here are approximately 520,000 distinct CDR3 sequences, about 31% of them singletons; the top ten hold about 2.3%.

The sequencing used PBMCs from the stem cell graft donor, collected from the stem cell graft. This TCR came from a human donor who donated a stem cell graft to a child with aplastic anemia. The chain employs TRBV18 and TRBJ1-6; D perhaps matches TRBD1 (5 bases). As DNA, the CDR3 is TGTGCCAGCTCACCAGGGGGACATTCACCCCTCCACTTT. Translating gives CASSPGGHSPLHF.